This entry lists 23 T cell receptor beta chains sequenced from one sample in a study of metastatic and nonmetastatic thyroid tumors. TCRdb reprocessed the PCR reads using MiXCR. The table has about 43,000 clones, roughly 3.1% seen once; the top ten hold 9.5% to 10%. No treatment of any kind had been given to any patient before thyroid surgery. The specimen sequenced was blood. Receptor source: a female donor with papillary thyroid cancer or a benign thyroid nodule (not recorded which). Some clones in this sample may be carry-over from other donors' samples.

At least ten counts were recorded for this clone. The V call is TRBV18, the J call TRBJ1-4, with D maybe TRBD1 (5 bases). Trimming pared 1 base from V and 3 bases from J, leaving 9 bases between. Germline V gene lookup returns CDR1 KGHSH and CDR2 LQKENI. The CDR3 contains 15 residues. CDR3 sequence (DNA): TGTGCCAGCTCACCACAGACGGGGGCTAATGAAAAACTGTTTTTT. It translates to CASSPQTGANEKLFF. The whole variable domain, remainder taken from reference TRBV18 and TRBJ1-4, is NAGVMQNPRHLVRRRGQEARLRCSPMKGHSHVYWYRQLPEEGLKFMVYLQKENIIDESGMPKERFSAEFPKEGPSILRIQQVVRGDSAAYFCASSPQTGANEKLFFGSGTQLSVL.

This clone was observed many times. The chain combines TRBV7-2 with TRBJ2-1; D is undetermined. This CDR3 contains 15 residues. Germline V gene data show CDR1 as SGHTA and CDR2 as FQGNSA. Trimming took off 2 bases at V and 3 bases at J, with 11 bases between the two ends. DNA of the CDR3: TGTGCCAGCAGCTTATCGTCACAGCTCTACAATGAGCAGTTCTTC. This codes for CASSLSSQLYNEQFF.

This clone was counted many times. The genes are TRBV4-1 and TRBJ2-1, with 9 bases lining up with TRBD2. Germline V gene data show CDR1 as MGHRA and CDR2 as YSYEKL. CDR3 length: 14 amino acids. J gave up 7 bases and V 2 bases, and 3 bases lay outside the gene matches. The CDR3 is CASSQRLAVNEQFF. The CDR3 nucleotides read TGCGCCAGCAGCCAACGACTAGCGGTAAATGAGCAGTTCTTC.

This clone was found many times. This chain joins TRBV20-1 and TRBJ2-1, with D perhaps TRBD2 (6 bases). V was cut by 5 bases and J by 6 bases, with 17 bases left in between. Germline assignment: CDR1 DFQATT and CDR2 SNEGSKA (reference sequence). The CDR3 contains 14 residues. The CDR3 is CSAGIPGEGNEQFF. The CDR3 bases are TGCAGTGCTGGAATACCGGGAGAGGGCAATGAGCAGTTCTTC.

V and J are TRBV28 and TRBJ1-2; possibly TRBD1 for D (6 bases). Germline CDR1 reads MDHEN; CDR2 reads SYDVKM. Deletions cut 3 bases from V and 6 bases from J, with 8 bases between. The CDR3 sequence is 12 residues long. The CDR3 DNA follows: TGTGCCAGCAGTTTTTCAGGGGATGGCTACACCTTC. This translates into CASSFSGDGYTF.

Ten or more counts support this clone. The chain has TRBV30 and TRBJ1-1, with unresolved D. The V gene's germline CDR1 is GTSNPN and CDR2 SVGIG (reference sequence). The CDR3 runs to 12 residues. V dropped 2 bases and J dropped 3 bases, with 7 bases sitting between them. CDR3 sequence: CAWSRRDTEAFF. In DNA form, the CDR3 reads TGTGCCTGGAGTAGAAGGGACACTGAAGCTTTCTTT.

This clone was picked up a small number of times. A much larger clone sits a single nucleotide away, making a read error possible. This specimen includes other DNA sequences encoding the same CDR3. The J gene is TRBJ2-5, the V gene TRBV6-5; 9 nucleotides match TRBD1. This CDR3 comprises 15 residues. The V gene's germline CDR1 is MNHEY and CDR2 SVGAGI. The ends lost 0 bases at V and 5 bases at J; junction bases unmatched: 4. The CDR3 DNA is TGTGCCAGCAGTTACTCTACAGGGGGCGCGGAGACCCAGTACTTC. It codes for CASSYSTGGAETQYF.

V usage is TRBV11-2 and J usage is TRBJ2-1; D not certain. Germline CDR1 is SGHAT and CDR2 is FQNNGV. The ends were cut back, 0 bases at V and 9 bases at J, with 15 bases in the middle. This CDR3 region has 15 residues. The CDR3 DNA reads TGTGCCAGCAGCTTAGACGGGTGGGCGGACGGTGAGCAGTTCTTC. This encodes CASSLDGWADGEQFF.

This clone was counted ten times or more. Given a much more abundant clone one base away, this may be a read error. V gene TRBV3-1 combines with J gene TRBJ2-3; TRBD2 might be the D (5 bases). Germline CDR1 LGHDT, CDR2 YNNKEL (reference sequence). The CDR3 has 13 residues. Written as DNA, the CDR3 is TGTGCCGGCAGCCAAGCCGGAGGAGATACGCAGTATTTT. Its translation is CAGSQAGGDTQYF.

The table lists this clone with a few counts. The CDR3 nucleotides are TGTGCCAGCAGACTCGACAGGGGAGATTACAATGAGCAGTTCTTC. Translation gives CASRLDRGDYNEQFF. The chain has TRBV2 and TRBJ2-1; 8 nucleotides line up with TRBD1. Germline CDR1 SNHLY, CDR2 FYNNEI. After removal of 6 bases from V and 4 bases from J, the junction contained 8 bases not matched to a gene. The CDR3 extends over 15 amino acids.

This clone showed up many times. This sequence joins TRBV6-4 and TRBJ2-2, with 10 bases fitting TRBD2. In germline, CDR1 is MRHNA, CDR2 SNTAGT. J lost 4 bases, V lost 6 bases, and 14 bases had no gene match. The CDR3 is 18 amino acids. The CDR3 sequence is CASSPAISSGSGTGELFF. CDR3 DNA sequence: TGTGCCAGCAGCCCCGCGATCTCTAGCGGGAGTGGCACCGGGGAGCTGTTTTTT.

This clone was found many times. One end of the junction is discordant with germline, which a read error may explain. This chain uses TRBV5-5 with TRBJ2-3; TRBD1 is a possible D gene (6 bases). This CDR3 has 14 amino acids. The germline gives CDR1 SGHKS, CDR2 YYEKEE (reference sequence). CDR3 nucleotide sequence: TGTGCCAGCAGCTTGGGGGGGCGGACAGATATGCAGTATTTT. This codes for CASSLGGRTDMQYF.

This clone was detected ten times or more. V gene TRBV7-8 combines with J gene TRBJ1-1; D not resolved. The germline CDR1 and CDR2 sequences are SGHVS and FQNEAQ. The CDR3 is 15 amino acids. Trimming removed 7 bases from V and 1 base from J, with 16 bases in between. CDR3 DNA: TGTGCCAGCACCTCCCTCGGGGTCCCGAACACTGAAGCTTTCTTT. Protein: CASTSLGVPNTEAFF. The whole variable domain, remainder taken from reference TRBV7-8 and TRBJ1-1, is GAGVSQSPRYKVAKRGQDVALRCDPISGHVSLFWYQQALGQGPEFLTYFQNEAQLDKSGLPSDRFFAERPEGSVSTLKIQRTQQEDSAVYLCASTSLGVPNTEAFFGQGTRLTVV.

This clone appeared a few times. V gene TRBV6-5 combines with J gene TRBJ2-7; the D call may be TRBD1 or TRBD2 (5 bases each). Looked up from germline, CDR1 is MNHEY and CDR2 is SVGAGI. Trimming shortened V by 0 bases and J by 0 bases, and 18 bases separated the two germline ends. The CDR3 extends over 18 amino acids. Written as DNA, the CDR3 is TGTGCCAGCAGTTACTCGATAACGCTCGGGACCTTCTCCTACGAGCAGTACTTC. This sequence encodes CASSYSITLGTFSYEQYF.

There are many counts of this clone. The chain carries TRBV7-9 and TRBJ1-2, with D unresolved. This CDR3 comprises 15 residues. The V gene lost 4 bases and the J gene lost 8 bases, with 20 bases spanning the gap. Germline V gene sequence: CDR1 SEHNR, CDR2 FQNEAQ (reference sequence). CDR3 residues: CASSSTSGRARGYTF. For the CDR3, the DNA is TGTGCCAGCAGCTCAACTAGCGGGAGGGCCCGAGGCTACACCTTC.

This clone appeared many times. The rearrangement links TRBV19 to TRBJ2-7, with 9 bases that match TRBD2. This CDR3 region has 18 residues. Germline V gene lookup returns CDR1 LNHDA and CDR2 SQIVND (reference sequence). Trimming took 0 bases from V and 2 from J; bases not matched to a gene: 11. The CDR3 region is CASSIDLGWPSGTYEQYF. CDR3 DNA: TGTGCCAGTAGTATAGACTTGGGGTGGCCTAGCGGGACCTACGAGCAGTACTTC.

This clone was detected a few times. Mismatch with germline at one junction end may stem from a read error. The chain links TRBV14 to TRBJ2-2, with D unclear. The CDR3 is made up of 14 amino acids. In germline, CDR1 is SGHDN, CDR2 FVKESK. As DNA, the CDR3 is TGTGCCAGCATCCAAGTCGGTTGGGGCGGGGAGCTGTTTTTT. It specifies CASIQVGWGGELFF.

V gene TRBV28 combines with J gene TRBJ1-1, with TRBD1 matching over 8 bases. V dropped 9 bases and J dropped 7; count of bases not matched to a gene: 10. The CDR3 loop spans 13 amino acids. Germline values: CDR1 MDHEN, CDR2 SYDVKM. The CDR3 DNA is TGTGCCAGTTTACCCAGGGGGCGAGTTGAAGCTTTCTTT. It is translated as CASLPRGRVEAFF.

This clone was detected ten times or more. The V and J genes are TRBV20-1 and TRBJ2-1, with a weak D call TRBD1 (5 bases). The germline V gene has CDR1 DFQATT and CDR2 SNEGSKA (reference sequence). The germline V and J ends were trimmed by 5 bases and 3 bases, with 26 bases remaining between them. The length of the CDR3 is 18 residues. CDR3 residues: CSAGWTRMGVDFYNEQFF. CDR3 coding DNA: TGCAGTGCTGGATGGACAAGGATGGGCGTAGACTTCTACAATGAGCAGTTCTTC.

This clone appeared many times. This may come from a read error, since a much larger clone is one base off. The chain employs TRBV19 and TRBJ1-4; D is unresolved. There are 13 residues in the CDR3. Germline V gene sequence: CDR1 LNHDA, CDR2 SQIVND (reference sequence). The CDR3 region has the DNA TGTGTCAGCTCGGTGGTAACTAATGAAAAACTGTTTTTT. It yields the protein CVSSVVTNEKLFF.

With regard to this clone: It is likely a read error, because the conserved phenylalanine at the end of the CDR3 is missing. J is TRBJ2-5 and V is TRBV11-3; 7 nucleotides line up with TRBD2. Germline V gene lookup returns CDR1 SGHNT and CDR2 YENEEA. CDR3 length: 13 amino acids. The CDR3 protein is CASKSSGQENQYY. The DNA for the CDR3 is TGTGCCAGCAAGTCTAGCGGACAAGAGAACCAGTACTAC.

The chain couples TRBV6-1 to TRBJ2-2; 12 bases fit TRBD1. Per germline, CDR1 MNHNS and CDR2 SASEGT. V shed 6 bases and J 6 bases; nucleotides not matched to a gene: 5. CDR3 size: 15 residues. The CDR3 sequence is CASRQGQGAAGELFF. In DNA, the CDR3 is TGTGCCAGCAGGCAGGGACAGGGGGCCGCCGGGGAGCTGTTTTTT.

This clone was seen ten or more times. Here the CDR3 reads CASSQGGLGAHNEQFF. CDR3 bases: TGTGCCAGCAGCCAAGGGGGATTAGGGGCCCACAATGAGCAGTTCTTC. The chain has TRBV3-1 and TRBJ2-1; possibly TRBD1 for D (5 bases). V shed 1 base and J shed 5 bases, with 15 bases lying between them. The CDR3 spans 16 residues. CDR1 and CDR2 from the germline V gene are LGHDT and YNNKEL (reference sequence).